This TCR beta chain originates from a study of T cells in Graves' hyperthyroidism and ophthalmopathy. Study-wide context: Prior to any treatment, at the point of initial diagnosis, peripheral blood was collected.

Study-wide points: Also found in blood were most expanded thyroid clonotypes above 0.001.

Using RNA transcripts as the source, TCR beta CDR3 regions were amplified. Initially, a first-round RT-PCR of the TCR CDR3 employed the HTBI primer set. TCRdb called the multiplex PCR reads again in MiXCR, with one record for every CDR3 protein. The table has about 260,000 distinct CDR3 sequences, 22% seen once. Exclusion followed for patients with uncontrolled infection, other autoimmune disease, pregnancy or lactation. In the case of this clonotype: Its antigen remains unidentified.

V trimming: 6 bases; J trimming: 3 bases; junction bases outside the gene matches: 6. The CDR3 runs 15 residues. The TCR originated in a young man with Graves' ophthalmopathy. The chain carries TRBV12-3 or TRBV12-4 and TRBJ2-3, with 10 bases matching TRBD1. The sequenced sample was blood. The CDR3 here is CASRRGDRGTDTQYF. The CDR3 DNA is TGTGCCAGCAGACGTGGGGACAGGGGAACAGATACGCAGTATTTT.